The entry below gives a single T cell receptor (beta chain) sequence along with its context. The antigen is unknown. The treatment: roughly 10-day PBMC culture with coronavirus spike peptide pools or control peptides (ViraFEST assay). Before the COVID-19 pandemic (2011-2018), CD4+ T cells were obtained from the unexposed donor. The V and J ends lost 2 bases and 6 bases, in that order; junction bases with no gene match: 12. The germline CDR1 and CDR2 sequences are MNHEY and SVGAGI. This CDR3 region has 16 residues. The entry originates in a study of vaccination and CD4 T cells after COVID-19. Study conclusions and caveats: The rise in median SARS-CoV-2-reactive clonotypes, from around 20 to 38, was not significant. Researchers looked at relatively few convalescent patients and had no early post-infection timepoints.

Once obtained from cultured CD4+ T cells, the DNA was sequenced using the Oncomine TCR Beta short-read assay. TCRdb called the PCR reads again in MiXCR, with one record for every CDR3 protein. The table lists about 7,400 distinct CDR3 sequences, roughly 50% of them singletons. The chain links TRBV6-5 to TRBJ1-2; 7 bases fit TRBD1. Sequencing was done on a sample of CD4+ T cells from blood, cultured in vitro. The receptor was isolated from a human donor in good health. The CDR3 protein is CASSYKMLSGGDGYTF. In DNA form, the CDR3 reads TGTGCCAGCAGTTACAAAATGCTCTCAGGGGGGGATGGCTACACCTTC.